This T cell receptor (beta chain) was sequenced during a study of T cell responses to AZD1222 COVID-19 vaccine. Overall study results and limits: Unmutated variant regions reportedly attract nearly half of all spike-specific TCRs. Increases in Spike-specific TCR breadth and depth were seen after two AZD1222 doses. Clonal diversity was possibly underestimated, and white British individuals and females predominated among donors.

The ends were cut back, 4 bases at V and 9 bases at J, with 16 bases in the middle. The CDR3 spans 15 residues. CDR1 and CDR2 (germline): SGHDN, FVKESK. Details on this clone: The antigen remains undetermined.

TCRdb keeps only in-frame clones here, not all; method: immunoSEQ multiplex PCR. The sample holds tens of thousands of clones, 70% to 90% seen once. The source was peripheral blood, collected on day 0 of AZD1222 vaccination. This TCR was recovered from an adult in good health. The chain employs TRBV14 and TRBJ1-6; possible D gene TRBD1, 5 bases. The DNA for the CDR3 is TGTGCCAGCAGCCGTACGTGGGGCCGGGGTTCACCCCTCCACTTT. Translated: CASSRTWGRGSPLHF.